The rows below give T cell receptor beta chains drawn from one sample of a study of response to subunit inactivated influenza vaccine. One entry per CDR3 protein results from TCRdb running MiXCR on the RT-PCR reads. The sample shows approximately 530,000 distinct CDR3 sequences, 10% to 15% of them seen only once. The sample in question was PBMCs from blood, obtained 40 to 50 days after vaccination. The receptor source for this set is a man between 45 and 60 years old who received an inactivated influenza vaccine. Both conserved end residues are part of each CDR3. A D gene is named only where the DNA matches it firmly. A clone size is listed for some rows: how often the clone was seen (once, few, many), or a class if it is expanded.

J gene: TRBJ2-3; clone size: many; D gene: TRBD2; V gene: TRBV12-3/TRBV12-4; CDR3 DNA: TGTGCCAGCAGACCGGGGGGGCCATGGGATACGCAGTATTTT; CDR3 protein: CASRPGGPWDTQYF
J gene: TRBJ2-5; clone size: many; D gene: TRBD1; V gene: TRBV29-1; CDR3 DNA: TGCAGCGTTGAGCTGGGGAAGACAGGGGGCTCGGAGACCCAGTACTTC; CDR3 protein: CSVELGKTGGSETQYF
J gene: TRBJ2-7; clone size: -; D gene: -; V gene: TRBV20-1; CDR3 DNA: TGCAGTGCTAGAGATTATAACAGGGTGTACGAGCAGTACTTC; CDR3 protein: CSARDYNRVYEQYF
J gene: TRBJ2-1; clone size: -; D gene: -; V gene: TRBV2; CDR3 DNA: TGTGCCAGCAGTCCCGGACAGTCCCCTGACAATGAGCAGTTCTTC; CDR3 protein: CASSPGQSPDNEQFF
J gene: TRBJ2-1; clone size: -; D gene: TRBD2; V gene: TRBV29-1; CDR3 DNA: TGCAGCGGAGCCGGGACTAGCGGGAGGGCCGATGAGCAGTTCTTC; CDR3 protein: CSGAGTSGRADEQFF
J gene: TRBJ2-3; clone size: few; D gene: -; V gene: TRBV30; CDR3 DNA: TGTGCCTGGAGCCCCGGGACGGCAGCGACAGATACGCAGTATTTT; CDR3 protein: CAWSPGTAATDTQYF
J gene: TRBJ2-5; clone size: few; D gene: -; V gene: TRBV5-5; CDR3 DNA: TGTGCCAGCAGCTTGGGCATAGGGGGAGGAAAAGAGACCCAGTACTTC; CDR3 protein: CASSLGIGGGKETQYF
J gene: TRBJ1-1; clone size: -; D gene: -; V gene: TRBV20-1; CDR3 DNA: TGCAGTGCTAGCACCAGGGTGTCGGACACTGAAGCTTTCTTT; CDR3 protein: CSASTRVSDTEAFF
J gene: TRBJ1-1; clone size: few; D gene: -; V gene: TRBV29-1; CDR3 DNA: TGCAGCGTTGAAGGGGTGGCACCATTGAACACTGAAGCTTTCTTT; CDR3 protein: CSVEGVAPLNTEAFF
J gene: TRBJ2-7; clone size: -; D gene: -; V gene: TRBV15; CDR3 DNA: TGTGCCACCAGCAGAGAAGCGACAGCTCAGTACTTC; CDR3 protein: CATSREATAQYF
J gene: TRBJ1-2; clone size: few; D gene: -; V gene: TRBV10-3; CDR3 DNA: TGTGCCATCAGTGAGTCGACCTCAGGAAACTATGGCTACACCTTC; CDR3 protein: CAISESTSGNYGYTF
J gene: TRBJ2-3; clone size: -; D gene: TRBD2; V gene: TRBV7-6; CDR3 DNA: TGTGCCAGCAGCTTAGAGCCTTCGGCTAGCGGGGGGATCTACCACACAGATACGCACTATTTT; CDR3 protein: CASSLEPSASGGIYHTDTHYF
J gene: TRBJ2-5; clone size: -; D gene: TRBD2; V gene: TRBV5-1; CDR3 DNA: TGCGCCAGCAGCCCCGGACTAAGCGGGAGCCAAGAGACCCAGTACTTC; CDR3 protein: CASSPGLSGSQETQYF
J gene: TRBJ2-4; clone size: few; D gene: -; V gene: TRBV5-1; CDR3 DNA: TGCGCCAGCAGCTCCGGGTCCTTGAGCTTC; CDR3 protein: CASSSGSLSF
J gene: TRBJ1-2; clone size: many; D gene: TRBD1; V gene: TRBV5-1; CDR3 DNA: TGCGCCAGCGGTGAACAGGGGCTTGAATCCAGCGGCTACACCTTC; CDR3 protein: CASGEQGLESSGYTF
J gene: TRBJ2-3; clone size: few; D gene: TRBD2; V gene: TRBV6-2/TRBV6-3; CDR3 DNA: TGTGCCAGCAGTCCCCTAGCGGGGGGGCTTACAGATACGCAGTATTTT; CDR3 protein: CASSPLAGGLTDTQYF
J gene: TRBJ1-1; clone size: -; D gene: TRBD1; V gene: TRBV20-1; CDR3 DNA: TGCAGTGCTAGACCGGGACAGTCGACGACTGAAGCTTTCTTT; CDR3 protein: CSARPGQSTTEAFF
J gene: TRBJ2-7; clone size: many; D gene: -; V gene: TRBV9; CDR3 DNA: TGTGCCAGCAGCCCCTGGACAGCCTCCTACGAGCAGTACTTC; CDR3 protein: CASSPWTASYEQYF
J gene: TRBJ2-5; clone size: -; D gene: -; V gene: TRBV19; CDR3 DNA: TGTGCCAGTAGTATGGGGAACCGCTTGAAGACCCAGTACTTC; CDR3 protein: CASSMGNRLKTQYF
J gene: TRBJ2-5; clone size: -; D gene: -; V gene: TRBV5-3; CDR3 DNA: TGTGCCAGGAGCCCTCGACTCACGTACCAAGAGACCCAGTACTTC; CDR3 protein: CARSPRLTYQETQYF
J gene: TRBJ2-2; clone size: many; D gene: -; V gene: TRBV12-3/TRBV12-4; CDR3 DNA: TGTGCCAGCAGGGTGGGTCAGAACACCGGGGAGCTGTTTTTT; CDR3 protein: CASRVGQNTGELFF
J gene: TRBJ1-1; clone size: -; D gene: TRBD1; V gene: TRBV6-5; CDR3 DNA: TGTGCCAGCAGTTACTCCCGTCAGGGGGCCACGAGGGCTGAAGCTTTCTTT; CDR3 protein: CASSYSRQGATRAEAFF
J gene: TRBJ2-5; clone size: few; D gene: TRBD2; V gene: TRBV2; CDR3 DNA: TGTGCCAGCAGTTCCTCCCGGACTAGGCCCCAAGAGACCCAGTACTTC; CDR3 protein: CASSSSRTRPQETQYF
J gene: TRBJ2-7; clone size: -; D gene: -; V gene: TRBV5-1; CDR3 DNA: TGCGCCAGCAGCTTAGGACGGGGAGATGAGCAGTACTTC; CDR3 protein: CASSLGRGDEQYF
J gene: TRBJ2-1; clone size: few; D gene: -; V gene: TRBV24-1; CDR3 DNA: TGTGCCACCAGTGATTCCCAGGTGAATGAGCAGTTCTTC; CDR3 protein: CATSDSQVNEQFF
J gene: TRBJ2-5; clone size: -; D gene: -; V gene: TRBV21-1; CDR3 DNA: TGTGCCAGCAGCAAAGAGAGGGTTGAAGAGACCCAGTACTTC; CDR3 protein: CASSKERVEETQYF
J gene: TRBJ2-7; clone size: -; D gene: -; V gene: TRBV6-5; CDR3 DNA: TGTGCCAGCAGTTACAGGGGGGCCACCTACGAGCAGTACTTC; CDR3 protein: CASSYRGATYEQYF
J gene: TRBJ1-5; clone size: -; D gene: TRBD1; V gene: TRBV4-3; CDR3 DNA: TGCGCCAGCAGCCAAGATTATGGACAGGCGCAACAGCCCCAGCATTTT; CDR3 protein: CASSQDYGQAQQPQHF
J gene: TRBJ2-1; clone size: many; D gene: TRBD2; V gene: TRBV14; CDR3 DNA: TGTGCCAGCAGCCAAGACCATGGACTAGCGGGATTTCTGAGCTCCTACAATGAGCAGTTCTTC; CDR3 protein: CASSQDHGLAGFLSSYNEQFF
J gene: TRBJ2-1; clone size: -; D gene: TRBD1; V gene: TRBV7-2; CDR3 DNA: TGTGCCAGCAGCTTAAGTGGGACAGGTAAAAATGAGCAGTTCTTC; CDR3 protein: CASSLSGTGKNEQFF
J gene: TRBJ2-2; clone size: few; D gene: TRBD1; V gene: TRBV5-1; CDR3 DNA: TGCGCCAGCAGCTTGGGACAGGGCCACACCGGGGAGCTGTTTTTT; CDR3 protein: CASSLGQGHTGELFF
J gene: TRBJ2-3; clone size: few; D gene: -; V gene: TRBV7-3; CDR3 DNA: TGTGCCAGCAGCTTAACAGGGCCCCGCACAGATACGCAGTATTTT; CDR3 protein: CASSLTGPRTDTQYF
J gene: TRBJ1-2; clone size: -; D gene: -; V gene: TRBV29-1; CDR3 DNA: TGCAGCGTTGAAGGGACCGTCGACTATGGCTACACCTTC; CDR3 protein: CSVEGTVDYGYTF
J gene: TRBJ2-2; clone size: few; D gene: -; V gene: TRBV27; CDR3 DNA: TGTGCCAGCAGTTTTCCTAGCGGGGAGCTGTTTTTT; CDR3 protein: CASSFPSGELFF
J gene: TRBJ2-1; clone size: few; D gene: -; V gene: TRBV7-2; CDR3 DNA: TGTGCCAGCAGCGTACAACAGAGCTCCTACAATGAGCAGTTCTTC; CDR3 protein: CASSVQQSSYNEQFF
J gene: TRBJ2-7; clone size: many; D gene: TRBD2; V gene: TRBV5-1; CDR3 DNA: TGCGCCAGCAGCTTGGGACTAGCTATCGAGCAGTACTTC; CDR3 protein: CASSLGLAIEQYF
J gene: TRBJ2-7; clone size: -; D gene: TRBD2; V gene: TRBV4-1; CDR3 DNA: TGCGCCAGCAGCCGTTCTGGACTAGCGGGGTCATCCTACGAGCAGTACTTC; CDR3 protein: CASSRSGLAGSSYEQYF
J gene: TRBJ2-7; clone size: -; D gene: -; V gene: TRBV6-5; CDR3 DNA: TGTGCCAGCAGTTACGGGGGAGCCAACTACTACGAGCAGTACTTC; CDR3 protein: CASSYGGANYYEQYF
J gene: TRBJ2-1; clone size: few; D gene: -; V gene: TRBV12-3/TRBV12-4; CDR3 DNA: TGTGCCAGCAGTGAGGGGGGTCATGAGCAGTTCTTC; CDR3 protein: CASSEGGHEQFF
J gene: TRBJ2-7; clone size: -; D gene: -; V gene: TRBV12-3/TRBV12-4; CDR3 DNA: TGTGCCAGCAGTTTCTCGGGACTTGGCTACGAGCAGTACTTC; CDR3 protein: CASSFSGLGYEQYF
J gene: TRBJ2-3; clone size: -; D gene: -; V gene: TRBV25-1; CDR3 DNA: TGTGCCACCCTCCCGCCGGGTCTGAATACGCAGTATTTT; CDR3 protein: CATLPPGLNTQYF
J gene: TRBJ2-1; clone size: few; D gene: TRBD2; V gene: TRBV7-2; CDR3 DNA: TGTGCCAGCAGCCCGAGGGGCGGGAGGGCCAGCAATGAGCAGTTCTTC; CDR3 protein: CASSPRGGRASNEQFF